This T cell receptor (beta chain) was obtained from a study of CD8 T cells in ankylosing spondylitis. Study-level results: One TCR beta motif, made up of 7 or 8 highly homologous variants, appeared characteristic of ankylosing spondylitis blood.

CDR1 and CDR2 (germline): SGHKS, YYEKEE (reference sequence). V was clipped by 4 bases and J by 8 bases, with 12 bases between them. The CDR3 covers 12 residues. MiXCR, applied by TCRdb to the 5' RACE reads, yields one record per CDR3 protein. The sample lists about 500,000 distinct CDR3 sequences, about 5.4% occurring once. This clonotype was counted ten times or more. What it binds is not known. The chain is built from TRBV5-5 and TRBJ1-2; D unclear. The sequence derives from a male donor with ankylosing spondylitis. Sequencing was performed on blood, either unsorted or a sorted T cell fraction (not recorded which). CDR3 DNA: TGTGCCAGCAGCCCCGGGTTGGGAGGCTACACCTTC. This gives the protein CASSPGLGGYTF.